Listed below are T cell receptor beta chains from one sample, sequenced in a study of blood T cell repertoires in COVID-19. Here immunoSEQ multiplex PCR was the method, and the copy in TCRdb shows in-frame clones only, minus some. The sample has roughly 25,000 clones; approximately 72% are singletons. The sample comprised peripheral blood. The origin of the receptors is a man aged 55 to 70 with active or convalescent COVID-19. Each CDR3 is given with its conserved first and last residue. A D gene is named only where the DNA matches it firmly. Part of the rows lack a size; the others show once, few, many or a class for expanded clones.

>TRBD2|NA|TRBV7-6|TRBJ2-3
CASSQTSGRDTQYF
TGTGCCAGCAGCCAGACTAGCGGGAGAGATACGCAGTATTTT
>NA|few|TRBV18|TRBJ1-2
CASSPPGQGGDGYTF
TGTGCCAGCTCACCCCCAGGCCAGGGCGGGGATGGCTACACCTTC
>NA|NA|TRBV4-2|TRBJ2-4
CASSPRPDRPKNIQYF
TGTGCCAGCAGCCCCCGACCGGACAGACCCAAAAACATTCAGTACTTC
>NA|NA|TRBV3-1/TRBV3-2|TRBJ2-5
CASSPWASQETQYF
TGTGCCAGCAGCCCCTGGGCATCCCAAGAGACCCAGTACTTC
>TRBD1|once|TRBV14|TRBJ1-2
CASSPSRQGIFDGYTF
TGTGCCAGCAGCCCGTCTCGACAGGGGATTTTCGATGGCTACACCTTC
>TRBD2|medium-sized|TRBV5-8|TRBJ2-7
CASSLSSASGRAGQYF
TGTGCCAGCAGCTTGTCTTCGGCTAGCGGGAGGGCCGGGCAGTACTTC
>TRBD1|NA|TRBV2|TRBJ1-6
CASRPGQGSSPLHF
TGTGCCAGCCGACCGGGACAGGGGTCTTCACCCCTCCACTTT
>NA|NA|TRBV9|TRBJ1-2
CASSVEGDINYGYTF
TGTGCCAGCAGCGTAGAAGGGGACATTAACTATGGCTACACCTTC
>TRBD2|NA|TRBV6-4|TRBJ2-3
CASSGTGTSGTDTQYF
TGTGCCAGCAGTGGGACCGGGACTAGCGGCACAGATACGCAGTATTTT
>TRBD2|NA|TRBV3-1/TRBV3-2|TRBJ2-1
CASSQGTGVSGGKSSYNEQFF
TGTGCCAGCAGCCAAGGCACCGGGGTATCGGGGGGAAAAAGCTCCTACAATGAGCAGTTCTTC
>TRBD1|NA|TRBV19|TRBJ2-1
CATRRDRTYNEQFF
TGTGCCACCCGTAGGGACAGGACCTACAATGAGCAGTTCTTC
>TRBD2|NA|TRBV7-9|TRBJ2-7
CASSWGPGLAGSYEQYF
TGTGCCAGCAGCTGGGGACCAGGACTAGCGGGATCCTACGAGCAGTACTTC